This T cell receptor beta chain was sequenced during a study of cytomegalovirus exposure and HLA in healthy donors. Study in general: Earlier results showed 90 million to 120 million unique TCR beta sequences derived from approximately 170 million T cells.

CDR3 length equals 14 residues. In germline, CDR1 is LNHDA, CDR2 SQIVND (reference sequence). V was clipped by 3 bases and J by 5 bases, with 13 bases between them. With respect to this clone: Its antigen is currently unknown.

Findings and limits, study-wide: Later, TCR association rates were found to vary by HLA locus, highest for DRB1 and lowest for HLA-C. Further analysis, carried out later, found HLA-associated TCR beta chains more clonally expanded than equally common other chains. Sequence variants that were highly shared formed a cluster that was likely a sequencing artifact.

A multiplex PCR was run with 60 Vbeta primers and 13 Jbeta primers. Profiled with immunoSEQ multiplex PCR; TCRdb holds only in-frame clones, not every one. The sample has about 130,000 clones; more than 75% are singletons. Sequencing was done on a sample of PBMCs. This chain uses TRBV19 with TRBJ1-2; the D gene is possibly TRBD1 (5 bases). This receptor was identified in a woman between 50 and 59 years old in good health and CMV-seropositive. CDR3 amino acids: CASSMRRAVYGYTF. The DNA of the CDR3 is TGTGCCAGTAGTATGCGCAGGGCGGTTTATGGCTACACCTTC.